The entry below gives a single T cell receptor beta chain sequence along with its context. Antigen: not known. The V gene's germline CDR1 is SGHVS and CDR2 FQNEAQ. The ends were cut back, 1 base at V and 6 bases at J, with 16 bases in the middle. This CDR3 is 15 amino acids long. This entry is derived from a study of T cell clonotyping in hematopoietic cell transplantation. Clones were sequenced by immunoSEQ multiplex PCR, and TCRdb holds only the in-frame ones, with some missing. The sample lists roughly 40,000 clones, nearly 97% occurring once. Study-level results: At the given depth, recipient repertoires were over 95% de novo clonotypes.

This rearrangement joins TRBV7-8 to TRBJ2-7; D is tentatively TRBD1 or TRBD2 (5 bases each). Sequencing was done on a sample of peripheral blood mononuclear cells. This clonotype was sampled from a man between 25 and 39 years old in good health. Some clones in this sample may be carry-over from other donors' samples. Here the CDR3 DNA reads TGTGCCAGCAGCTTAGGAGGGGCAGGGTTGCCCGAGCAGTACTTC. It specifies CASSLGGAGLPEQYF. Together with reference TRBV7-8 and TRBJ2-7, the CDR3 gives the full variable domain: GAGVSQSPRYKVAKRGQDVALRCDPISGHVSLFWYQQALGQGPEFLTYFQNEAQLDKSGLPSDRFFAERPEGSVSTLKIQRTQQEDSAVYLCASSLGGAGLPEQYFGPGTRLTVT.